This TCR beta chain was documented in a study of CD8 T cells in ankylosing spondylitis. Study outcomes and limitations: Disease-linked clones were CD8+ and relatively rare in peripheral blood. Clones linked to disease were reported to show significant enrichment in matched ankylosing spondylitis synovial fluid. Roughly eight highly homologous variants made up a TCR beta motif that seemed to typify ankylosing spondylitis blood.

Germline CDR1 reads DFQATT; CDR2 reads SNEGSKA (reference sequence). The CDR3 has 14 residues. V was pared by 6 bases and J by 0 bases, with 15 bases between. TCRdb analysed the 5' RACE reads with MiXCR anew, one entry per CDR3 protein. Altogether 130,000 or so distinct CDR3 sequences are present, roughly 18% being singletons, with the ten largest covering about 30%. Worth noting for this clonotype: The target antigen is unknown.

The TCR sequence derives from a male donor with ankylosing spondylitis. Sequenced input: blood, either unsorted or a sorted T cell fraction (not recorded which). The rearrangement joins TRBV20-1 to TRBJ2-7; possible D gene TRBD1, 5 bases. CDR3 bases: TGCAGTGCCCTACCCCAGACAGACTCCTACGAGCAGTACTTC. Its protein product is CSALPQTDSYEQYF.